The clone carrying this T cell receptor (beta chain) was found a few times. The antigen is undetermined. Germline lookup yields CDR1 GTSNPN and CDR2 SVGIG (reference sequence). This CDR3 is built from 16 residues. V shed 0 bases and J 2 bases; nucleotides not matched to a gene: 3. The sample originates from a study of beta chain features in type 1 diabetes. Whole-study context: Patients shared similar age, gender and cell yields with healthy donors.

Sequenced material consisted of expressed TCRB transcripts (all of the isolated RNA was reverse transcribed). Clones were read by immunoSEQ multiplex PCR, and TCRdb kept only the in-frame ones, dropping some. Of 250,000 to 300,000 clones in the sample, about 13% were seen once. Study-wide points: In all four CD4+ subsets, TCRB CDR3 length was significantly, moderately reduced in type 1 diabetes. The study found that naive, central memory and Treg TCRB repertoires appeared more similar in patients than in healthy donors. No resolution was reached here on whether HLA type influences TCRB rearrangement. Sequencing the cDNA could make cells with high TCR expression show up more than they should.

Sequenced: naive CD4+ T cells from blood. This chain connects TRBV30 to TRBJ2-3; 12 nucleotides match TRBD1. This clonotype was sampled from a man younger than 45 with type 1 diabetes. The CDR3 region is CAWSVVGQGATDTQYF. The CDR3 region has the DNA TGTGCCTGGAGTGTGGTGGGACAGGGGGCCACAGATACGCAGTATTTT.